Shown below are 26 T cell receptor beta chains from a single sample sequenced in a study of T cell changes during pregnancy in multiple sclerosis. This table comes from immunoSEQ multiplex PCR, and its TCRdb copy is limited to in-frame clones, with some not included. Among more than 70,000 clones listed, 93% were seen once. The material sequenced was peripheral blood, taken in the second trimester of pregnancy. These receptors all come from a female donor with multiple sclerosis, enrolled in a pregnancy study.

The J gene is TRBJ1-3, the V gene TRBV6-1, with no clear D. The CDR3 extends over 17 amino acids. Germline assignment: CDR1 MNHNS and CDR2 SASEGT. V lost 4 bases to trimming and J lost 0 bases, with 16 bases between them. Here the CDR3 DNA reads TGTGCCAGCAGTGCGCTTGGACTGGGCTACTCTGGAAACACCATATATTTT. The encoded protein is CASSALGLGYSGNTIYF.

The chain uses TRBV5-1 and TRBJ1-2, with 7 bases that match TRBD1. The germline gives CDR1 SGHRS, CDR2 YFSETQ. Trimming at V came to 6 bases and at J to 2 bases, leaving 7 bases not matched to a gene. The CDR3 loop spans 14 amino acids. CDR3 sequence reads: CASTRDRVNYGYTF. The CDR3 bases are TGCGCCAGCACCCGGGACAGAGTAAACTATGGCTACACCTTC.

This sequence joins TRBV7-9 and TRBJ1-5; D remains unclear. The CDR3 loop spans 14 amino acids. Trimming removed 5 bases from V and 3 bases from J, with 11 bases in between. Per the germline V gene, CDR1 is SEHNR and CDR2 is FQNEAQ (reference sequence). CDR3 protein: CASSPDTFNQPQHF. The DNA of the CDR3 is TGTGCCAGCAGCCCAGACACCTTCAATCAGCCCCAGCATTTT.

The chain recombines TRBV6-1 with TRBJ1-2; D gene uncertain. The CDR3 totals 15 residues. In germline, CDR1 is MNHNS, CDR2 SASEGT. V was pared by 2 bases and J by 0 bases, with 10 bases between. As DNA, the CDR3 is TGTGCCAGCAGTGAAACCCTCGCGGCTAACTATGGCTACACCTTC. Translation: CASSETLAANYGYTF.

This clone has just one count. The rearrangement joins TRBV7-3 to TRBJ1-1; D gene uncertain. V lost 3 bases, J lost 6 bases, and 11 bases lay in between. CDR3 length: 13 residues. CDR1 SGHTA and CDR2 FQGTGA come from the germline V gene. The CDR3 is CASSLSSAAEAFF. The CDR3 region has the DNA TGTGCCAGCAGCTTGTCTTCCGCGGCTGAAGCTTTCTTT.

The chain combines TRBV4-2 with TRBJ2-3; D is possibly TRBD1 (5 bases). Germline V gene lookup returns CDR1 LGHNA and CDR2 YNFKEQ. The CDR3 contains 16 residues. V was cut by 0 bases and J by 7 bases, with 17 bases left in between. The CDR3 bases are TGTGCCAGCAGCCAAGATGCAGGGAACCTTAAAAATACGCAGTATTTT. Its protein product is CASSQDAGNLKNTQYF.

CDR3 protein: CASRDRANTEAFF. For the CDR3, the DNA is TGTGCCAGTAGGGACAGGGCGAACACTGAAGCTTTCTTT. The gene calls are TRBV9 and TRBJ1-1, with TRBD1 identical over 9 bases. V lost 8 bases and J lost 1; bases outside the gene matches: 3. The CDR3 covers 13 residues. CDR1 is SGDLS, CDR2 YYNGEE, per germline. The full variable domain, completed using reference TRBV9 and TRBJ1-1, is DSGVTQTPKHLITATGQRVTLRCSPRSGDLSVYWYQQSLDQGLQFLIQYYNGEERAKGNILERFSAQQFPDLHSELNLSSLELGDSALYFCASRDRANTEAFFGQGTRLTVV.

This chain uses TRBV18 with TRBJ2-3, with D tentatively TRBD2 (6 bases). V lost 6 bases and J lost 1, with 14 bases in between. This CDR3 has 15 residues. Germline CDR1 reads KGHSH; CDR2 reads LQKENI. The CDR3 coding sequence is TGTGCCAGCTCGCCCCGGAGGGGAGGCACAGATACGCAGTATTTT. Protein product: CASSPRRGGTDTQYF.

This chain joins TRBV19 and TRBJ1-1; D gene uncertain. Germline values: CDR1 LNHDA, CDR2 SQIVND (reference sequence). Deletions cut 11 bases from V and 4 bases from J, with 14 bases between. The CDR3 spans 12 residues. CDR3 nucleotide sequence: TGTGCCCCCATCAGACTGGGCACTGAAGCTTTCTTT. Amino acids: CAPIRLGTEAFF.

V usage is TRBV2 and J usage is TRBJ2-5; 11 nucleotides agree with TRBD2. This CDR3 contains 21 residues. Germline V gives CDR1 SNHLY, CDR2 FYNNEI. Unmatched junction bases numbered 26, after V lost 6 bases and J lost 5 bases. The CDR3: CASRALTSGTLGPLRMETQYF. CDR3 sequence (DNA): TGTGCCAGCAGGGCCCTGACTAGCGGGACACTAGGACCGCTACGGATGGAGACCCAGTACTTC.

The V call is TRBV4-1, the J call TRBJ2-5, with TRBD2 as a possible D gene (7 bases). The J call is in doubt because the DNA end fits TRBJ2-7 better. The germline CDR1 and CDR2 sequences are MGHRA and YSYEKL. CDR3 size: 14 residues. The CDR3 sequence: CASSQGGPAPEQYF. The CDR3, as DNA: TGCGCCAGCAGCCAGGGGGGGCCAGCGCCCGAGCAGTACTTC.

The chain's CDR3 is CASSELRGDTQYF. In DNA, the CDR3 is TGTGCCAGCAGCGAACTAAGAGGAGATACGCAGTATTTT. This chain uses TRBV9 with TRBJ2-3, with D unresolved. The CDR3 loop spans 13 amino acids. Trimming cost V 3 bases and J 5 bases, with 10 bases left between them. Looked up from germline, CDR1 is SGDLS and CDR2 is YYNGEE.

This clone showed up just once. This sequence joins TRBV11-3 and TRBJ2-5; 10 positions agree with TRBD1. Germline V gives CDR1 SGHNT, CDR2 YENEEA. V lost 5 bases, J lost 3 bases, and 9 bases stayed unmatched. The CDR3 extends over 16 amino acids. In DNA form, the CDR3 reads TGTGCCAGCAGCAGATCCGGGACAGGGGAAGAAGAGACCCAGTACTTC. Its protein product is CASSRSGTGEEETQYF.

This chain joins TRBV4-1 and TRBJ2-6, with TRBD1 identical over 7 bases. The V and J ends lost 3 bases and 0 bases, in that order; junction bases with no gene match: 14. Germline assignment: CDR1 MGHRA and CDR2 YSYEKL. The CDR3 has 20 residues. The CDR3 reads CASSQPTEGAGLSGANVLTF. In nucleotides, the CDR3 is TGCGCCAGCAGCCAGCCAACTGAGGGGGCGGGCCTCTCTGGGGCCAACGTCCTGACTTTC.

This clone turned up a few times. Here the CDR3 DNA reads TGTGCCAGCAGTATTCTTGGGACTCGCACCGGGGAGCTGTTTTTT. It encodes CASSILGTRTGELFF. This rearrangement joins TRBV2 to TRBJ2-2, with D perhaps matching TRBD2 (6 bases). V was cut by 5 bases and J by 4 bases, with 14 bases left in between. The CDR3 consists of 15 residues. Per germline, CDR1 SNHLY and CDR2 FYNNEI.

This rearrangement joins TRBV9 to TRBJ2-3; 8 bases are a match to TRBD1. The CDR3 length is 15 residues. The germline gives CDR1 SGDLS, CDR2 YYNGEE. V was pared by 0 bases and J by 3 bases, with 3 bases of the junction left unmatched. The CDR3 bases are TGTGCCAGCAGCGTAGAGGACAGGGCGACAGATACGCAGTATTTT. Protein: CASSVEDRATDTQYF.

V usage is TRBV29-1 and J usage is TRBJ2-7; D perhaps matches TRBD1 (6 bases). CDR1 SQVTM and CDR2 ANQGSEA come from the germline V gene. Between the trimmed V and J ends, which lost 5 bases and 4 bases, there was a span of 18 bases. The CDR3 runs 14 residues. CDR3 DNA: TGCAGCGTTATCGACAGGACAGCTGATTACGAGCAGTACTTC. It translates to CSVIDRTADYEQYF.

The chain joins TRBV7-9 to TRBJ1-2; 11 bases are shared with TRBD1. CDR3 length equals 16 residues. Losses at the gene ends were 3 bases for V and 2 bases for J; bases not matched to a gene: 5. CDR1 is SEHNR and CDR2 is FQNEAQ in the germline V gene (reference sequence). CDR3 residues: CASSFEGDRGNYGYTF. The CDR3 DNA reads as TGTGCCAGCAGCTTCGAAGGGGACAGGGGGAACTATGGCTACACCTTC.

J is TRBJ1-1 and V is TRBV6-6; a possible D gene is TRBD1 (5 bases). The CDR3 totals 12 residues. Germline assignment: CDR1 MNHNY and CDR2 SVGAGI (reference sequence). V dropped 7 bases and J dropped 0 bases, with 6 bases sitting between them. The CDR3 DNA reads TGTGCCAGCAAAGGGGTGAACACTGAAGCTTTCTTT. Translation gives CASKGVNTEAFF.

This clone is a singleton in its sample. This sequence joins TRBV5-4 and TRBJ1-6, with D perhaps matching TRBD1 (5 bases). CDR3 length: 16 residues. The germline V and J ends were trimmed by 0 bases and 5 bases, with 12 bases remaining between them. The germline V gene has CDR1 SGHNT and CDR2 YYREEE (reference sequence). The chain's CDR3 is CASSLELGLNNSPLHF. The CDR3 region has the DNA TGTGCCAGCAGCTTGGAATTGGGACTGAATAATTCACCCCTCCACTTT.

The chain links TRBV4-1 to TRBJ2-2; 8 bases fit TRBD2. The CDR3 sequence is 16 residues long. The V and J ends lost 4 bases and 3 bases, in that order; junction bases with no gene match: 7. In germline, CDR1 is MGHRA, CDR2 YSYEKL. The CDR3 loop reads CASSLIAGPDTGELFF. The CDR3 region has the DNA TGCGCCAGCAGCCTCATAGCGGGGCCGGACACCGGGGAGCTGTTTTTT.

Here the CDR3 reads CASSGLAGEQFF. CDR3 nucleotides: TGTGCCAGCAGCGGGCTAGCGGGGGAGCAGTTCTTC. The rearrangement uses TRBV9 and TRBJ2-1; 9 bases are a match to TRBD2. The junction had 2 bases not matched to a gene; V was cut back by 3 bases and J by 10 bases. The V gene's germline CDR1 is SGDLS and CDR2 YYNGEE. The CDR3 totals 12 residues.

The V and J genes are TRBV6-1 and TRBJ1-2; D is undetermined. CDR3 size: 14 residues. Trimming cost V 3 bases and J 3 bases, with 11 bases left between them. The germline V gene encodes CDR1 MNHNS and CDR2 SASEGT. The CDR3 DNA follows: TGTGCCAGCAGTGACAATACAGCTTACTATGGCTACACCTTC. Residues: CASSDNTAYYGYTF.

The genes are TRBV4-1 and TRBJ1-3; 8 bases are shared with TRBD1. Trimming cost V 0 bases and J 10 bases; bases outside gene matches: 2. The CDR3 extends over 13 amino acids. The germline gives CDR1 MGHRA, CDR2 YSYEKL. The chain's CDR3 is CASSQDGTGTIYF. DNA for the CDR3: TGCGCCAGCAGCCAAGATGGGACAGGAACCATATATTTT.

This chain links TRBV2 with TRBJ2-1; 7 bases agree with TRBD1. J gave up 5 bases and V 3 bases, and 4 bases lay outside the gene matches. CDR1 is SNHLY and CDR2 is FYNNEI in the germline V gene. The CDR3 totals 14 residues. This chain's CDR3 is CASSETGRDNEQFF. CDR3 sequence (DNA): TGTGCCAGCAGTGAGACAGGGCGAGACAATGAGCAGTTCTTC.

V gene TRBV7-8 combines with J gene TRBJ2-2, with TRBD2 matching over 14 bases. This CDR3 has 18 amino acids. Losses at the gene ends were 5 bases for V and 1 base for J; bases not matched to a gene: 6. Per germline, CDR1 SGHVS and CDR2 FQNEAQ. For the CDR3, the DNA is TGTGCCAGCAGCCCCCGACTAGCGGGGGGGAGGAACACCGGGGAGCTGTTTTTT. Translation: CASSPRLAGGRNTGELFF.